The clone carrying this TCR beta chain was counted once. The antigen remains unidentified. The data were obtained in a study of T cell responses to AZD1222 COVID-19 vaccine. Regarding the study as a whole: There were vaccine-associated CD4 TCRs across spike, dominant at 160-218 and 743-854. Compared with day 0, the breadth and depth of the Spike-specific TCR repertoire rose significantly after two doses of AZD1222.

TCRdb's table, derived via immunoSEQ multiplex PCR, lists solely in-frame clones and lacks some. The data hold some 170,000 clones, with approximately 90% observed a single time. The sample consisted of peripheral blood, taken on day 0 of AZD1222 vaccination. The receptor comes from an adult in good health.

DNA of the CDR3: TGCGCCAGCAGTATCACAGGGCCAGATAATTCACCCCTCCACTTT. Translated: CASSITGPDNSPLHF. The chain combines TRBV5-1 with TRBJ1-6, with TRBD1 as a possible D gene (6 bases). Germline CDR1 is SGHRS and CDR2 is YFSETQ. The germline V and J ends were trimmed by 5 bases and 5 bases, with 14 bases remaining between them. This CDR3 spans 15 amino acids.